This T cell receptor (beta chain) derives from a study of Ad26.COV2.S vaccination and SARS-CoV-2 variants (dated by TCRdb to the early 2020s). Describing the broader study: Donors in the vaccine arm were drawn from COV1001, a phase I-IIa trial of Ad26.COV2.S in healthy adults that was multicentre, randomized, double-blind and placebo-controlled. Trial participants were randomized into five groups of five, in which low-dose or high-dose Ad26.COV2.S was given once or twice, or placebo was given on both occasions. The TCR-sequenced set comprised approximately 32 samples: 19 Ad26.COV2.S vaccine recipients, 5 placebo recipients and 8 SARS-CoV-2 convalescent individuals. Sequencing of the TCRbeta repertoire served to evaluate the specificity and breadth of SARS-CoV-2-reactive T cell receptors following Ad26.COV2.S vaccination. Dosing of Ad26.COV2.S was intramuscular, at either 5x10^10 or 1x10^11 viral particles, delivered as one shot or as two shots spaced 56 days apart. Investigators did not know the trial group allocation while performing experiments and assessing outcomes. Findings and caveats that apply to the study as a whole: After vaccination, substantial breadth of spike-specific CD8+ and CD4+ T cell responses was reported. Non-spike TCR breadth was comparable between vaccine and placebo recipients, consistent with the vaccine containing only spike. It was noted by the authors that total T cell responses may have been underestimated by the TCR breadth and depth analyses. Comparing responses between vaccine doses or regimens was not something the study was powered to do. Higher spike-specific TCR breadth was observed in Ad26.COV2.S recipients than in placebo recipients (P = 0.0014).

According to the study, the label for this sample's treatment or condition signals: 19 received Ad26.COV2.S at low or high dose, single or two shots; about 5 received placebo; per-sample allocation not given. For vaccine and placebo recipients, the sequenced repertoires came from samples collected on day 63 after the first injection. Between 29 July and 7 August 2020, Cohort 1b enrolled about two dozen adults aged 18-55 years at one site in Boston, USA. Ad26.COV2.S consisted of a replication-incompetent adenovirus type 26 vector by which a prefusion-stabilized SARS-CoV-2 spike protein from the original Wuhan strain was expressed. Regarding this clone: Its recognized antigen is unknown. No base qualities exist here, and no much larger clone lies one base off it.

The CDR3 has 14 amino acids, counting the end cysteine and phenylalanine. Solely the CDR3 DNA is kept, with 42 bases framed from the first base. Trimming accounts for 4 bases at V and 7 bases at J, while the number of junction bases matched to no gene is 1. Per the germline V gene, ENHRY is the CDR1 and SYGVKD is the CDR2. TCRbeta CDR3 regions were sequenced with the immunoSEQ Assay. After extraction, genomic DNA underwent amplification by bias-controlled multiplex PCR, followed by high-throughput sequencing. The original pipeline was this. To quantify the absolute abundance of each unique TCRbeta CDR3 region, sequences were collapsed and filtered. T cell fraction was estimated by normalization of TCRbeta template counts to usable DNA, with usable DNA being measured through amplification of reference genes present in all nucleated cells. Repertoire TCRs were annotated as SARS-CoV-2-specific by exact matching of V gene, CDR3 amino acid sequence and J gene to a known reactive TCR set. The reference SARS-CoV-2 TCR set came from MIRA and was filtered for enrichment in COVID-19-positive ImmuneCODE repertoires, removing public or cross-reactive TCRs. Drawing on the MIRA antigens, annotated TCRs were analysed further at the level of specific ORF or position within ORF. Breadth was defined as the number of annotated unique rearrangements divided by the total number of unique productive rearrangements, and depth was defined as the summed frequency of the annotated unique rearrangements. TCR breadth was compared between groups using two-sided Wilcoxon rank-sum tests. Not all clones reach the TCRdb copy of this immuneACCESS table, which keeps in-frame sequences only. Checked studies attribute under half of the gap to unresolved V genes and leave the rest unexplained. The V and J calls and clone size were taken over from that table, and D and trimming were inferred from the DNA. The table for this sample lists under 600,000 clones; around 89% of them were counted only once. The ten largest make up approximately 1.7% of the sample.

The sequence came from a person aged 18-65 years who received the Ad26.COV2.S COVID-19 vaccine or a placebo. This specimen was peripheral blood, taken in a trial of Ad26.COV2.S vaccine versus placebo. This sequence uses TRBV10-3 and TRBJ1-4; 12 of the junction bases match TRBD1. The DNA reads TGTGCCATCAGTGGGGACAGGGGGCTTGAAAAACTGTTTTTT. It codes for CAISGDRGLEKLFF.